This T cell receptor beta chain was recorded in a study of shared clonotypes between healthy human individuals. CDR3 size: 12 residues. Profiled with immunoSEQ multiplex PCR; TCRdb holds only in-frame clones, not every one. The sample contains roughly 500,000 clones, roughly 95% of which appear only once. J is TRBJ1-1 and V is TRBV12-1. TRBV12-1 is assigned pseudogene status. The sequenced material came from naive CD4+ T cells sorted from blood. Subset specified: CD45RA+ positively selected. The sequence was collected from a woman aged 30 to 39 in good health. The CDR3 region has the DNA TGTGCCAGCAGCTTTCATCTCACTGAAGCTTTCTTT. As protein: CASSFHLTEAFF.